This T cell receptor beta chain was identified in a study of cytomegalovirus exposure and HLA in healthy donors. V lost 1 base and J lost 3; bases outside the gene matches: 4. Germline CDR1 SGHNT, CDR2 YENEEA. CDR3 length: 17 amino acids. PCR employed 60 Vbeta and 13 Jbeta primers. TCRdb keeps only in-frame clones here, not all; method: immunoSEQ multiplex PCR. The table includes fewer than 200,000 clones, around 84% detected once. Material: PBMCs. The sequence was collected from a man in his thirties or forties in good health and CMV-seropositive. V gene TRBV11-3 combines with J gene TRBJ2-2, with TRBD2 identical over 11 bases. CDR3 nucleotides: TGTGCCAGCAGCTTAGGACTAGCGGGATCGGACACCGGGGAGCTGTTTTTT. This gives the protein CASSLGLAGSDTGELFF.